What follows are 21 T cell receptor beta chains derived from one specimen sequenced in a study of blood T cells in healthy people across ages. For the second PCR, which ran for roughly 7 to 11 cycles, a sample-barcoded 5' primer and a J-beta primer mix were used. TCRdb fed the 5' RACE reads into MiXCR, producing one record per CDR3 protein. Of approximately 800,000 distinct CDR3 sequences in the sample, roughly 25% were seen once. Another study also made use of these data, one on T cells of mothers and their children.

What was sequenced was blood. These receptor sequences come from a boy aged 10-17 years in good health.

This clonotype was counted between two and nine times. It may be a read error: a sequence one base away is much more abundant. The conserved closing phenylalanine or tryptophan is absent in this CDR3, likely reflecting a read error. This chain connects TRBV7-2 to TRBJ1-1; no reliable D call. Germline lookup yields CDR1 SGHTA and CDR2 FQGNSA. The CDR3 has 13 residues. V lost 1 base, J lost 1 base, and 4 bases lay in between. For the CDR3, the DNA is TGTGCCAGCAGCTTAGTTGGGAACACTGAAGCTTTCTCT. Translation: CASSLVGNTEAFS.

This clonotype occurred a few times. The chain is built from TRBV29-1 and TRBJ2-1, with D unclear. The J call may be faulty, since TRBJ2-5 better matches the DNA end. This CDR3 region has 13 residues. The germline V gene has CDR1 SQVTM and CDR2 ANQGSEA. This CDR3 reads CSAKGGVQETQYF. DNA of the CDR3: TGCAGCGCCAAAGGTGGGGTTCAAGAGACCCAGTACTTC.

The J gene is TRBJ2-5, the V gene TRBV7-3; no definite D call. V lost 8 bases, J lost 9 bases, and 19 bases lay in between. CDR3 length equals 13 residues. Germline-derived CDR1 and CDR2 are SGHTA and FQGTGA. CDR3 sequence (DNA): TGTGCCAGCTCCACAGACATTTCTGGAGCCCAGTACTTC. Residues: CASSTDISGAQYF. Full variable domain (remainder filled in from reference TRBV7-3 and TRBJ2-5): GAGVSQTPSNKVTEKGKYVELRCDPISGHTALYWYRQSLGQGPEFLIYFQGTGAADDSGLPNDRFFAVRPEGSVSTLKIQRTERGDSAVYLCASSTDISGAQYFGPGTRLLVL.

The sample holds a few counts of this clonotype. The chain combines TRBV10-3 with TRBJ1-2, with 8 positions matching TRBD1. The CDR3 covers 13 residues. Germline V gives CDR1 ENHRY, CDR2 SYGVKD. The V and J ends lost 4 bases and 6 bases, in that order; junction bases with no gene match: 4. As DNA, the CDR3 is TGTGCCATCAGTGCCGGGACAGGAAATGGCTACACCTTC. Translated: CAISAGTGNGYTF.

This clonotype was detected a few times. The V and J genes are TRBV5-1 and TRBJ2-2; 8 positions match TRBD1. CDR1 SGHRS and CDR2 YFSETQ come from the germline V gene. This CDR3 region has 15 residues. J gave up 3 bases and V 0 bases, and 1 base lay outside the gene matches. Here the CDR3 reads CASSLEGQDTGELFF. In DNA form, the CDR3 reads TGCGCCAGCAGCTTGGAGGGACAGGACACCGGGGAGCTGTTTTTT.

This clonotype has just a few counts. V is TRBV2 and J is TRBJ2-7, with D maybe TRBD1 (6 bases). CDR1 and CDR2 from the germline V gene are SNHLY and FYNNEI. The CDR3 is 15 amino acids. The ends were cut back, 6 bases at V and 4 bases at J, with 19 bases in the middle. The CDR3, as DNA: TGTGCCAGCAGGGACCCGGACAGAAACAGTTACGAGCAGTACTTC. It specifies CASRDPDRNSYEQYF.

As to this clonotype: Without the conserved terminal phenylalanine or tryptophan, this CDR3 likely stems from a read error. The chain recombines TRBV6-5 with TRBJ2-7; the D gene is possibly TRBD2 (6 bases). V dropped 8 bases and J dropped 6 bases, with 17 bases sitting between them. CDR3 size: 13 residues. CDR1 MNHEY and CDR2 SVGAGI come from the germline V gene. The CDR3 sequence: CASQNGGIGEQYL. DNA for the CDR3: TGTGCCAGCCAAAACGGGGGAATCGGCGAGCAGTACCTC.

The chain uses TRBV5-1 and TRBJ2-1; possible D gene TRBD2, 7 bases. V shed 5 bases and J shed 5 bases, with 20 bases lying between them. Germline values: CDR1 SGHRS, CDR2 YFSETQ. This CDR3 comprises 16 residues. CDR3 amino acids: CASRGTGGRYNNEQFF. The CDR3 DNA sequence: TGCGCCAGCAGGGGAACGGGGGGCCGTTATAACAATGAGCAGTTCTTC.

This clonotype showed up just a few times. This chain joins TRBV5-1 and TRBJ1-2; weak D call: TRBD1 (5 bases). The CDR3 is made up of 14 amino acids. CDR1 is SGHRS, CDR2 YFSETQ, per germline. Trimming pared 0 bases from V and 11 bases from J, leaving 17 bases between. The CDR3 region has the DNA TGCGCCAGCAGCTTGGAGGGAGGGGAGAAGGGTTACACCTTC. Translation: CASSLEGGEKGYTF.

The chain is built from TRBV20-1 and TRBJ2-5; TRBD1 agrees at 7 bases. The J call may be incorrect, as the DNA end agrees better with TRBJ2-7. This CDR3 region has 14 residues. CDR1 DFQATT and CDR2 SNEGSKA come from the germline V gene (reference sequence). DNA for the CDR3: TGCAGTGCTAGAGTCGGGACAGCTCCTTACGAGCAGTACTTC. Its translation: CSARVGTAPYEQYF.

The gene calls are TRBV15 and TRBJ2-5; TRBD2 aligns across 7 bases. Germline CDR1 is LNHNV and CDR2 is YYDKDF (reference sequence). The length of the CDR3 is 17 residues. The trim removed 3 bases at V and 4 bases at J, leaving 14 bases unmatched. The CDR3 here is CATSSSRWEGPAETQYF. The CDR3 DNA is TGTGCCACCAGCAGCTCTAGGTGGGAGGGCCCGGCAGAGACCCAGTACTTC. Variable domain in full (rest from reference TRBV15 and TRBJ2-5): DAMVIQNPRYQVTQFGKPVTLSCSQTLNHNVMYWYQQKSSQAPKLLFHYYDKDFNNEADTPDNFQSRRPNTSFCFLDIRSPGLGDTAMYLCATSSSRWEGPAETQYFGPGTRLLVL.

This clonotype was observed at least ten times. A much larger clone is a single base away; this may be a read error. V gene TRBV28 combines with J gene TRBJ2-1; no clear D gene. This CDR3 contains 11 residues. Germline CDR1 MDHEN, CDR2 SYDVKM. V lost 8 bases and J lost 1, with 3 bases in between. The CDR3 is CASGSYNEQFF. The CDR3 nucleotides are TGTGCCAGCGGTTCCTACAATGAGCAGTTCTTC.

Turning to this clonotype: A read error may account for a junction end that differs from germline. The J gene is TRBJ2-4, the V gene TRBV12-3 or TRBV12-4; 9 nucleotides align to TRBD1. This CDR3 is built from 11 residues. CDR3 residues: CASRLQGALDF. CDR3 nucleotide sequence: TGTGCCAGCAGACTACAGGGGGCGTTGGACTTC.

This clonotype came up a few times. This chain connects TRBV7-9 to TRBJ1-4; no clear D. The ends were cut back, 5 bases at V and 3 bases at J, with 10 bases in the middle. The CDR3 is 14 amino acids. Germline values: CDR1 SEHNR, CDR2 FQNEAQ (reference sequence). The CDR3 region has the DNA TGTGCCAGCAGCCGAGGGTGGGCTAATGAAAAACTGTTTTTT. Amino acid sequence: CASSRGWANEKLFF. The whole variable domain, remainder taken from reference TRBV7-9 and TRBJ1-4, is DTGVSQNPRHKITKRGQNVTFRCDPISEHNRLYWYRQTLGQGPEFLTYFQNEAQLEKSRLLSDRFSAERPKGSFSTLEIQRTEQGDSAMYLCASSRGWANEKLFFGSGTQLSVL.

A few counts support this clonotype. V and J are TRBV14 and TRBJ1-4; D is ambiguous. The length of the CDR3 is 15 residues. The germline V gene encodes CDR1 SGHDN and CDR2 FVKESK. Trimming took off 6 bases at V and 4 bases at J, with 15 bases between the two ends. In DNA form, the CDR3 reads TGTGCCAGCAGAGGCGGGGTTCCGCTTAATGAAAAACTGTTTTTT. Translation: CASRGGVPLNEKLFF.

DNA of the CDR3: TGCAGCGTTTCCAGATCCTACGAGCAGTACTTC. Translation gives CSVSRSYEQYF. The rearrangement uses TRBV29-1 and TRBJ2-5; D remains unclear. Gene TRBJ2-7 matches the end of the DNA better, so the J call may be wrong. CDR3 length: 11 amino acids. Germline CDR1 and CDR2: SQVTM and ANQGSEA.

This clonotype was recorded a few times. The CDR3 sequence is CASSEATRLYQHF. In DNA, the CDR3 is TGTGCCAGCAGTGAAGCGACACGCTTGTACCAGCATTTT. The V and J genes are TRBV6-1 and TRBJ1-5; D uncertain. Trimming cost V 0 bases and J 12 bases, with 12 bases left between them. The CDR3 consists of 13 residues. CDR1 and CDR2 (germline): MNHNS, SASEGT.

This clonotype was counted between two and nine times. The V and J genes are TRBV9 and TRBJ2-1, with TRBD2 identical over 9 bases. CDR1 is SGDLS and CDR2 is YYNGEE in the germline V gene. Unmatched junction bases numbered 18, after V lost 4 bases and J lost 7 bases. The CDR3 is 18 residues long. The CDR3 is CASSLPPGGGEVKNEQFF. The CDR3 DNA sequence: TGTGCCAGCAGCCTCCCGCCTGGCGGGGGGGAAGTAAAAAATGAGCAGTTCTTC. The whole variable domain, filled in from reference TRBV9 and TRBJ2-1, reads DSGVTQTPKHLITATGQRVTLRCSPRSGDLSVYWYQQSLDQGLQFLIQYYNGEERAKGNILERFSAQQFPDLHSELNLSSLELGDSALYFCASSLPPGGGEVKNEQFFGPGTRLTVL.

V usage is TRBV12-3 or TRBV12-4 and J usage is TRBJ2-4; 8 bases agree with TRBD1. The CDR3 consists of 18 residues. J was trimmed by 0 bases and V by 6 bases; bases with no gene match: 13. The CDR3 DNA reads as TGTGCCAGCAGCCTCCGGTTAAGGGACAGGTTAGCCAAAAACATTCAGTACTTC. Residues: CASSLRLRDRLAKNIQYF.

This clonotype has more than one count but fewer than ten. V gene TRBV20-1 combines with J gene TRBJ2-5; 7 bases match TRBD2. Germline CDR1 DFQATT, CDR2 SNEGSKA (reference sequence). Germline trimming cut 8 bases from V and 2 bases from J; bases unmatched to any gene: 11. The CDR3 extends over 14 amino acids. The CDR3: CSSPGLPGQETQYF. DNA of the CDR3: TGCAGTTCCCCGGGACTACCCGGGCAAGAGACCCAGTACTTC.

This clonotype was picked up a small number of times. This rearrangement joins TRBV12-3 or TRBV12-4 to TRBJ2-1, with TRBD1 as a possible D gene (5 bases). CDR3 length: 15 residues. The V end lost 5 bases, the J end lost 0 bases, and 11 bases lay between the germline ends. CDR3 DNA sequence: TGTGCCAGCAGTGTTCAGGGTGGCTCCTACAATGAGCAGTTCTTC. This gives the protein CASSVQGGSYNEQFF.